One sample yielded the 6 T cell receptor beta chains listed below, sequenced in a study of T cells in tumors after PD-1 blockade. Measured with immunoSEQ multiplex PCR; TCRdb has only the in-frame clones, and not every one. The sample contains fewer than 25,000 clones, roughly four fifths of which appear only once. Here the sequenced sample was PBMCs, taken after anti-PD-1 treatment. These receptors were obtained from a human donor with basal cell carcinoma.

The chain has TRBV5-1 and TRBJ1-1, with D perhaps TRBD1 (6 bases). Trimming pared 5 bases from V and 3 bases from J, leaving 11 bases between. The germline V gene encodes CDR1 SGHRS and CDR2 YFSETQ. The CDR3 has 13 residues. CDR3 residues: CASRHNRDTEAFF. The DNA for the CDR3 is TGCGCCAGCAGGCATAACAGGGACACTGAAGCTTTCTTT.

The CDR3 region has the DNA TGTGCCAGCAGCTTGGGAGGGGCAGGGAGCTCCTACGAGCAGTACTTC. This encodes CASSLGGAGSSYEQYF. The chain has TRBV5-4 and TRBJ2-7, with D perhaps TRBD1 or TRBD2 (5 bases each). The CDR3 extends over 16 amino acids. V was pared by 0 bases and J by 0 bases, with 13 bases between. In germline, CDR1 is SGHNT, CDR2 YYREEE (reference sequence).

The DNA of the CDR3 is TGTGCCAGCAGCCCGCGACAGGCCTCGAATGAAAAACTGTTTTTT. Its protein product is CASSPRQASNEKLFF. The V call is TRBV27, the J call TRBJ1-4, with D possibly TRBD1 on 6 matching bases. Germline CDR1 MNHEY, CDR2 SMNVEV (reference sequence). The CDR3 extends over 15 amino acids. V gave up 6 bases and J gave up 5 bases, with 16 bases separating them. Complete variable domain (other parts from reference TRBV27 and TRBJ1-4): EAQVTQNPRYLITVTGKKLTVTCSQNMNHEYMSWYRQDPGLGLRQIYYSMNVEVTDKGDVPEGYKVSRKEKRNFPLILESPSPNQTSLYFCASSPRQASNEKLFFGSGTQLSVL.

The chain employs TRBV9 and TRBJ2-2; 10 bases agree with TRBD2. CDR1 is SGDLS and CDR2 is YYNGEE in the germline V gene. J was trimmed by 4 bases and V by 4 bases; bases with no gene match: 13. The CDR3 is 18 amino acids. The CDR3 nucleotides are TGTGCCAGCAGCTCGGCCCCAAGCGGGGGGGGAGGCACCGGGGAGCTGTTTTTT. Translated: CASSSAPSGGGGTGELFF.

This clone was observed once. The CDR3 reads CASSSGGGTGELFF. In DNA, the CDR3 is TGCGCCAGCAGCTCAGGAGGGGGGACCGGGGAGCTGTTTTTT. The V call is TRBV5-1, the J call TRBJ2-2; TRBD1 or TRBD2 may be the D gene (6 bases each). The CDR3 is made up of 14 amino acids. Germline V CDR1 and CDR2: SGHRS, YFSETQ. V lost 3 bases to trimming and J lost 5 bases, with 11 bases between them. Using reference TRBV5-1 and TRBJ2-2 for the parts outside the CDR3, the full variable domain is KAGVTQTPRYLIKTRGQQVTLSCSPISGHRSVSWYQQTPGQGLQFLFEYFSETQRNKGNFPGRFSGRQFSNSRSEMNVSTLELGDSALYLCASSSGGGTGELFFGEGSRLTVL.

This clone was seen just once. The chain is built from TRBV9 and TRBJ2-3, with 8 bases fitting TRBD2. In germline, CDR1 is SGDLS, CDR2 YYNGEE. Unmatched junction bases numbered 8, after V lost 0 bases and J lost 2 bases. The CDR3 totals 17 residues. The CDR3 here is CASSVATGGRNTDTQYF. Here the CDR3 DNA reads TGTGCCAGCAGCGTAGCTACGGGGGGGCGAAACACAGATACGCAGTATTTT. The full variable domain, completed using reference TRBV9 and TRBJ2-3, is DSGVTQTPKHLITATGQRVTLRCSPRSGDLSVYWYQQSLDQGLQFLIQYYNGEERAKGNILERFSAQQFPDLHSELNLSSLELGDSALYFCASSVATGGRNTDTQYFGPGTRLTVL.